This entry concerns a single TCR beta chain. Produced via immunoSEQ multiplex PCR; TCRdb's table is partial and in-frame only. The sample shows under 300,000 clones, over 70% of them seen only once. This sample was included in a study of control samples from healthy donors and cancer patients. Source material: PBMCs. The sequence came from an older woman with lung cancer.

DNA of the CDR3: TGTGCCAGCAGCTTAGTGAGGACTGAAGCTTTCTTT. Amino acids: CASSLVRTEAFF. This sequence joins TRBV13 and TRBJ1-1; no reliable D call. Trimming pared 1 base from V and 5 bases from J, leaving 5 bases between. In germline, CDR1 is PRHDT, CDR2 FYEKMQ (reference sequence). The CDR3 has 12 residues. The full variable domain, rest sourced from reference TRBV13 and TRBJ1-1, is AAGVIQSPRHLIKEKRETATLKCYPIPRHDTVYWYQQGPGQDPQFLISFYEKMQSDKGSIPDRFSAQQFSDYHSELNMSSLELGDSALYFCASSLVRTEAFFGQGTRLTVV.